The T cell receptor beta chain under discussion was sequenced for a study of PD-1 blockade in classical Hodgkin lymphoma. Study results and limitations: Patients with a complete response exhibited baseline diversity comparable to newly diagnosed patients.

The CDR3 contains 14 residues. Germline lookup yields CDR1 SEHNR and CDR2 FQNEAQ (reference sequence). Trimming left V 5 bases short and J 2 bases short, with 9 bases between. Sequencing used immunoSEQ multiplex PCR; TCRdb keeps in-frame clones, though not all of them. The sample includes around 13,000 clones, around four fifths seen only once; the top ten take roughly 24%. With respect to this clone: Its antigen is unidentified.

After autologous stem cell transplantation all patients relapsed, and prior brentuximab vedotin exposure differed between cohorts. After thawing, PBMCs were subjected to magnetic negative selection to isolate CD8+ T cells. The rearrangement links TRBV7-9 to TRBJ2-2; D ambiguous. The sequenced sample was CD8+ T cells from blood, obtained at baseline. The sequence was collected from a human donor with classical Hodgkin lymphoma. The CDR3 coding sequence is TGTGCCAGCAGCCATGGGATCAACACCGGGGAGCTGTTTTTT. It codes for CASSHGINTGELFF.